These 18 T cell receptor beta chains were sequenced from one sample in a study of post-analysis software for immune sequencing data. Study-wide results and limits: Comparison of patients with controls showed 5 or 6 TRBV segments more frequent in patients, TRBV5-6, TRBV5-1 and TRBV20-1 among them.

TCR beta cDNA libraries included unique molecular identifiers. One entry per CDR3 protein results from TCRdb running MiXCR on the PCR reads. The data contain hundreds of thousands of distinct CDR3 sequences, approximately 60% of them singletons. Antigen specificity for these receptors is unknown. Sequenced: blood. These receptors were collected from a girl between 2 and 10 years old with multiple sclerosis.

A few counts support this clonotype. The chain combines TRBV3-1 with TRBJ2-3; tentative D call: TRBD2 (6 bases). CDR1 and CDR2 (germline): LGHDT, YNNKEL (reference sequence). V dropped 7 bases and J dropped 0 bases, with 17 bases sitting between them. The CDR3 has 16 amino acids. The CDR3 sequence: CASTRMGGTSTDTQYF. DNA of the CDR3: TGTGCCAGCACCCGAATGGGAGGCACTAGCACAGATACGCAGTATTTT.

The table lists this clonotype with a few counts. One end of the junction does not line up with germline, which may come from a read error. This chain joins TRBV5-1 and TRBJ1-1; D not resolved. CDR3 length: 12 residues. Germline loops: CDR1 SGHRS, CDR2 YFSETQ. The CDR3 sequence: CASSLLGTEAFF. The CDR3 bases are TGTGCCAGCAGTTTGTTGGGCACTGAAGCTTTCTTT.

The table lists this clonotype with a count of one. The chain employs TRBV5-1 and TRBJ2-3; the D is unclear. Germline V gives CDR1 SGHRS, CDR2 YFSETQ. This CDR3 comprises 17 residues. V lost 3 bases and J lost 3, with 20 bases in between. This CDR3 is CASSSLGDSVWTDTQYF. As DNA, the CDR3 is TGCGCCAGCAGCTCTCTTGGTGACTCGGTTTGGACAGATACGCAGTATTTT.

The chain carries TRBV6-2 or TRBV6-3 and TRBJ2-7; possibly TRBD1 for D (6 bases). Trimming removed 2 bases from V and 4 bases from J, with 12 bases in between. The germline V gene has CDR1 MNHEY and CDR2 SVGEGT. The CDR3 length is 14 residues. The CDR3 loop is CASSYAQGIYEQYF. The CDR3 bases are TGTGCCAGCAGTTACGCGCAGGGGATTTACGAGCAGTACTTC.

The chain joins TRBV6-1 to TRBJ2-7; the match to TRBD2 covers 13 bases. The length of the CDR3 is 17 residues. The ends lost 5 bases at V and 2 bases at J; junction bases unmatched: 9. Germline loops: CDR1 MNHNS, CDR2 SASEGT. The CDR3 DNA follows: TGTGCCAGCAGTCAAGGGACTAGCGGGGCCCTTCCCTACGAGCAGTACTTC. This gives the protein CASSQGTSGALPYEQYF.

This sequence joins TRBV6-5 and TRBJ2-5, with D tentatively TRBD2 (5 bases). CDR1 MNHEY and CDR2 SVGAGI come from the germline V gene. CDR3 length: 13 residues. V shed 4 bases and J shed 2 bases, with 8 bases lying between them. Here the CDR3 reads CASSSLEQETQYF. Here the CDR3 DNA reads TGTGCCAGCAGTTCACTAGAACAAGAGACCCAGTACTTC.

The rearrangement joins TRBV25-1 to TRBJ2-7; no definite D call. The CDR3 loop spans 11 amino acids. CDR1 MGHDK and CDR2 SYGVNS come from the germline V gene. V was clipped by 3 bases and J by 6 bases, with 6 bases between them. The CDR3 reads CASSDFREQYF. DNA of the CDR3: TGTGCCAGCAGTGACTTTCGCGAGCAGTACTTC.

The J gene is TRBJ2-2, the V gene TRBV6-5, with D possibly being TRBD2 (5 bases). Trimming cost V 5 bases and J 6 bases, with 10 bases left between them. The CDR3 totals 13 residues. Germline assignment: CDR1 MNHEY and CDR2 SVGAGI. CDR3 in DNA: TGTGCCAGCAGTACGGGAACCGCCGGGGAGCTGTTTTTT. Its translation: CASSTGTAGELFF.

This clonotype was seen a few times. The rearrangement links TRBV7-9 to TRBJ2-7; tentative D call: TRBD2 (5 bases). Between the trimmed V and J ends, which lost 1 base and 6 bases, there was a span of 13 bases. The CDR3 runs to 14 residues. Looked up from germline, CDR1 is SEHNR and CDR2 is FQNEAQ (reference sequence). CDR3 sequence: CASSLGHTAGEQYF. For the CDR3, the DNA is TGTGCCAGCAGCTTAGGGCACACCGCGGGCGAGCAGTACTTC.

The chain combines TRBV20-1 with TRBJ2-1, with unresolved D. Looked up from germline, CDR1 is DFQATT and CDR2 is SNEGSKA (reference sequence). The CDR3 runs 12 residues. V lost 8 bases and J 5 bases, leaving 13 bases between the germline ends. CDR3 coding DNA: TGCAGTCCCTCGGGCCGGAACAATGAGCAGTTCTTC. Translated, it gives CSPSGRNNEQFF.

The chain's CDR3 is CASSVGQGNGYTF. CDR3 DNA: TGTGCCAGCAGCGTAGGACAGGGGAATGGCTACACCTTC. The chain links TRBV9 to TRBJ1-2; 8 bases are a match to TRBD1. CDR3 size: 13 residues. The V gene's germline CDR1 is SGDLS and CDR2 YYNGEE. V lost 0 bases, J lost 6 bases, and 1 base stayed unmatched.

This sequence joins TRBV12-3 or TRBV12-4 and TRBJ1-1; D remains ambiguous. V was pared by 3 bases and J by 3 bases, with 2 bases between. The CDR3 length is 11 residues. CDR3 nucleotides: TGTGCCAGCAGTTTTTACACTGAAGCTTTCTTT. Residues: CASSFYTEAFF.

The genes are TRBV4-2 and TRBJ2-3; no clear D. The ends were cut back, 0 bases at V and 5 bases at J, with 9 bases in the middle. Germline CDR1 reads LGHNA; CDR2 reads YNFKEQ. CDR3 size: 14 residues. The CDR3 reads CASSQEAVLDTQYF. CDR3 in DNA: TGTGCCAGCAGCCAAGAGGCAGTTCTAGATACGCAGTATTTT.

This clonotype was counted between two and nine times. This sequence joins TRBV7-3 and TRBJ2-3; D gene unclear. CDR1 is SGHTA, CDR2 FQGTGA, per germline. The ends were cut back, 2 bases at V and 3 bases at J, with 9 bases in the middle. CDR3 size: 14 residues. CDR3: CASSLGPLTDTQYF. In nucleotides, the CDR3 is TGTGCCAGCAGCTTAGGACCCCTTACAGATACGCAGTATTTT.

J is TRBJ1-5 and V is TRBV6-2 or TRBV6-3; the match to TRBD1 covers 9 bases. Unmatched junction bases numbered 6, after V lost 8 bases and J lost 1 base. Germline values: CDR1 MNHEY, CDR2 SVGEGT. The CDR3 totals 15 residues. The CDR3 loop is CASETGGWSNQPQHF. The CDR3 coding sequence is TGTGCCAGCGAGACAGGGGGTTGGAGCAATCAGCCCCAGCATTTT.

V usage is TRBV20-1 and J usage is TRBJ1-2, with D unclear. Trimming cost V 8 bases and J 3 bases, with 16 bases left between them. The CDR3 has 13 residues. In germline, CDR1 is DFQATT, CDR2 SNEGSKA (reference sequence). CDR3 sequence reads: CSFLGPEDYGYTF. The CDR3 DNA is TGCAGTTTTCTTGGCCCGGAAGACTATGGCTACACCTTC.

The V gene is TRBV12-3 or TRBV12-4, the J gene TRBJ2-1; 9 bases fit TRBD1. The CDR3 is made up of 15 amino acids. V shed 2 bases, J shed 7 bases, and the junction held 6 bases outside the gene matches. CDR3 sequence: CASSLSPGTGNEQFF. DNA for the CDR3: TGTGCCAGCAGTTTAAGTCCCGGGACAGGGAATGAGCAGTTCTTC.

There are a few counts of this clonotype. J is TRBJ2-7 and V is TRBV4-2; D gene ambiguous. Trimming cost V 0 bases and J 1 base, with 16 bases left between them. Germline CDR1 LGHNA, CDR2 YNFKEQ. The CDR3 is 17 residues long. This CDR3 reads CASSQDPEAAPSYEQYF. The CDR3 DNA reads as TGTGCCAGCAGCCAAGACCCCGAGGCGGCGCCTTCCTACGAGCAGTACTTC.